The 11 T cell receptor beta chains below come from one sample, sequenced in a study of post-analysis software for immune sequencing data. Study observations and caveats: Four or five TRBV segments, including TRBV5-6, TRBV5-1 and TRBV20-1, were more frequent in patients than controls.

No antigen is known for these receptors. Presence of unique molecular identifiers characterized the TCR beta cDNA libraries. TCRdb reprocessed the PCR reads with MiXCR, giving one entry per CDR3 protein. This table holds approximately 770,000 distinct CDR3 sequences, roughly 50% found once. The sequencing sample was made of blood. The source of these receptors is a girl between 10 and 17 years old with multiple sclerosis.

The V and J genes are TRBV7-9 and TRBJ2-7; 10 bases map to TRBD2. The germline V gene has CDR1 SEHNR and CDR2 FQNEAQ (reference sequence). CDR3 length: 19 amino acids. V lost 3 bases to trimming and J lost 2 bases; unmatched junction nucleotides: 16. CDR3 residues: CASSFAGTTLAGAPYEQYF. DNA for the CDR3: TGTGCCAGCAGCTTCGCCGGGACAACTCTAGCGGGAGCTCCCTACGAGCAGTACTTC.

This rearrangement joins TRBV2 to TRBJ2-3; the match to TRBD2 covers 10 bases. With 2 bases clipped from V and 4 bases from J, the junction kept 6 bases outside the gene matches. CDR3 size: 16 residues. CDR1 is SNHLY, CDR2 FYNNEI, per germline. CDR3 sequence: CASSEKVAGGADTQYF. The CDR3 DNA is TGTGCCAGCAGTGAAAAGGTAGCGGGAGGCGCAGATACGCAGTATTTT. Variable domain in full (rest from reference TRBV2 and TRBJ2-3): EPEVTQTPSHQVTQMGQEVILRCVPISNHLYFYWYRQILGQKVEFLVSFYNNEISEKSEIFDDQFSVERPDGSNFTLKIRSTKLEDSAMYFCASSEKVAGGADTQYFGPGTRLTVL.

The chain recombines TRBV20-1 with TRBJ1-2; D might be TRBD1 (5 bases). CDR3 length: 11 amino acids. Germline V gives CDR1 DFQATT, CDR2 SNEGSKA (reference sequence). V lost 3 bases, J lost 6 bases, and 8 bases lay in between. The CDR3 sequence is CSAREGDGYTF. The CDR3 DNA reads TGCAGTGCTAGGGAAGGGGATGGCTACACCTTC.

The rearrangement joins TRBV11-2 to TRBJ2-7; D remains ambiguous. The CDR3 has 13 amino acids. V gave up 3 bases and J gave up 6 bases, with 12 bases separating them. Looked up from germline, CDR1 is SGHAT and CDR2 is FQNNGV. The CDR3 loop is CASSFGFAGEQYF. Written as DNA, the CDR3 is TGTGCCAGCAGCTTCGGATTCGCAGGCGAGCAGTACTTC.

This chain links TRBV9 with TRBJ2-3; 13 nucleotides align to TRBD2. V was clipped by 2 bases and J by 5 bases; unmatched bases: 2. CDR1 is SGDLS, CDR2 YYNGEE, per germline. This CDR3 spans 15 amino acids. The DNA for the CDR3 is TGTGCCAGCAGCGTCCGACTAGCGGGAGGAGATACGCAGTATTTT. It yields the protein CASSVRLAGGDTQYF.

The chain employs TRBV12-3 or TRBV12-4 and TRBJ2-1; TRBD2 agrees at 7 bases. The CDR3 spans 13 residues. V was pared by 8 bases and J by 6 bases, with 7 bases of the junction left unmatched. The CDR3 spells CASRPGEGNEQFF. As DNA, the CDR3 is TGTGCCAGCCGACCGGGGGAGGGCAATGAGCAGTTCTTC.

CDR3 loop: CASSPALTERQRNEQFF. The CDR3 DNA reads as TGCGCCAGCAGTCCTGCCTTGACCGAGAGGCAGAGGAATGAGCAGTTCTTC. The chain joins TRBV5-1 to TRBJ2-1, with unresolved D. This CDR3 spans 17 amino acids. Germline CDR1 is SGHRS and CDR2 is YFSETQ. V gave up 5 bases and J gave up 7 bases, with 25 bases separating them.

The rearrangement uses TRBV6-6 and TRBJ1-1, with D unresolved. The V gene lost 2 bases and the J gene lost 2 bases, with 12 bases spanning the gap. CDR3 length: 15 residues. In germline, CDR1 is MNHNY, CDR2 SVGAGI (reference sequence). The CDR3 sequence is CASSYPRELNTEAFF. The CDR3 DNA follows: TGTGCCAGCAGTTACCCCAGAGAGCTCAACACTGAAGCTTTCTTT.

This clonotype was counted a few times. The gene calls are TRBV5-1 and TRBJ2-3, with D unresolved. From germline, CDR1 is SGHRS and CDR2 YFSETQ. The CDR3 runs 12 residues. Trimming left V 3 bases short and J 11 bases short, with 13 bases between. The CDR3 region is CASSSGLMEQYF. The CDR3 bases are TGCGCCAGCAGCTCGGGCTTAATGGAGCAGTATTTT.

This clonotype was found once. The V and J genes are TRBV6-6 and TRBJ1-2; weak D call: TRBD1 (5 bases). V lost 7 bases to trimming and J lost 4 bases, with 16 bases between them. CDR1 and CDR2 from the germline V gene are MNHNY and SVGAGI (reference sequence). The CDR3 length is 14 residues. The CDR3 loop reads CASIRDGIPYGYTF. The CDR3 DNA sequence: TGTGCCAGCATCCGGGACGGAATCCCCTATGGCTACACCTTC.

V gene TRBV28 combines with J gene TRBJ2-3; TRBD2 matches at 10 bases. The germline gives CDR1 MDHEN, CDR2 SYDVKM. V shed 5 bases and J 11 bases; nucleotides not matched to a gene: 4. This CDR3 is built from 12 residues. The CDR3 region has the DNA TGTGCCAGCAGTCTCTCTAGCGGGAGGCAGTATTTT. Amino acids: CASSLSSGRQYF.